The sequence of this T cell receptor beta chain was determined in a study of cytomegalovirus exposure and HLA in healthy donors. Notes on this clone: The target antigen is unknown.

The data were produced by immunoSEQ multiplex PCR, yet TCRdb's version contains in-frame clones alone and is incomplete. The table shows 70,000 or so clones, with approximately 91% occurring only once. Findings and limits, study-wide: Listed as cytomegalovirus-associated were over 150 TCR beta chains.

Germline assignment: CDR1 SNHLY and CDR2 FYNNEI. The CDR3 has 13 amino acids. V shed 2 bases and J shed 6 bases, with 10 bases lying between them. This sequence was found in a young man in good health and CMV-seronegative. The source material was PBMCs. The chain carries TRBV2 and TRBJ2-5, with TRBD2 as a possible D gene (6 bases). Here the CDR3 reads CASSERRGQTQYF. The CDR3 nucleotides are TGTGCCAGCAGTGAAAGGAGGGGACAGACCCAGTACTTC.